This is a list of T cell receptor beta chains from one sample in a study of cytomegalovirus exposure and HLA in healthy donors. Generated by immunoSEQ multiplex PCR, the TCRdb table keeps only in-frame clones and is missing some. The sample includes some 190,000 clones, roughly 80% of them seen just once. Material for sequencing was PBMCs. Receptors originate from a man aged 40-50 years in good health and CMV-seropositive. Each CDR3 is given with its conserved first and last residue. D genes are given only for firm matches. Size is omitted from some rows. Given values are once, few, many or a class for expanded clones.

d_gene	abundance	j_gene	v_gene	CDR3aa	CDR3nt
TRBD2	.	TRBJ2-7	TRBV7-9	CASSLPGGTANSYEQYF	TGTGCCAGCAGCTTACCGGGAGGAACCGCGAACTCCTACGAGCAGTACTTC
.	few	TRBJ1-5	TRBV5-1	CASSLEGSQPQHF	TGCGCCAGCAGCTTGGAAGGGAGTCAGCCCCAGCATTTT
TRBD2	.	TRBJ2-3	TRBV6-1	CASSEAGTRVVETQYF	TGTGCCAGCAGTGAAGCCGGGACTAGGGTGGTGGAGACGCAGTATTTT
TRBD2	once	TRBJ2-7	TRBV11-2	CASSHPGLAGGYEQYF	TGTGCCAGCAGCCACCCGGGACTAGCGGGGGGATACGAGCAGTACTTC
.	few	TRBJ1-4	TRBV6-5	CASSIGLPGEKLFF	TGTGCCAGCAGTATAGGTCTTCCCGGGGAAAAACTGTTTTTT
.	once	TRBJ1-2	TRBV18	CASSPPSVGYTF	TGTGCCAGCTCACCACCCAGCGTGGGCTACACCTTC
.	few	TRBJ2-7	TRBV6-1	CASSERGSNEQYF	TGTGCCAGCAGTGAAAGGGGGAGCAACGAGCAGTACTTC
TRBD1	.	TRBJ1-4	TRBV6-1	CASREDRLNEKLFF	TGTGCCAGCAGGGAGGACAGGCTTAATGAAAAACTGTTTTTT
TRBD2	.	TRBJ2-1	TRBV7-2	CASSLIAGGSYNEQFF	TGTGCCAGCAGCTTAATAGCGGGAGGGTCCTACAATGAGCAGTTCTTC
TRBD2	.	TRBJ2-3	TRBV7-2	CASSLWSGRADTQYF	TGTGCCAGCAGCTTATGGAGCGGGAGGGCAGATACGCAGTATTTT
.	.	TRBJ1-6	TRBV2	CASTESSSYNSPLHF	TGTGCCAGCACCGAAAGTAGCTCCTATAATTCACCCCTCCACTTT
.	few	TRBJ1-2	TRBV4-1	CASSHEVNRAYGYTF	TGCGCCAGCAGCCATGAAGTTAACAGGGCCTATGGCTACACCTTC
.	few	TRBJ1-1	TRBV30	CAWTPGTLNTEAFF	TGTGCCTGGACCCCGGGGACACTGAACACTGAAGCTTTCTTT
.	once	TRBJ1-4	TRBV6-1	CASVGRGEKLFF	TGTGCCAGCGTTGGGAGGGGTGAAAAACTGTTTTTT
.	.	TRBJ2-7	TRBV7-2	CASSAFTSPGAYEQYF	TGTGCCAGCAGCGCATTCACTAGCCCCGGAGCGTACGAGCAGTACTTC
.	.	TRBJ2-7	TRBV5-4	CASSLASVRYEQYF	TGTGCCAGCAGCTTGGCTAGCGTAAGATACGAGCAGTACTTC
TRBD1	.	TRBJ1-5	TRBV6-1	CASSEIGQGQGGQPQHF	TGTGCCAGCAGTGAAATAGGACAGGGCCAAGGGGGTCAGCCCCAGCATTTT
TRBD1	.	TRBJ2-2	TRBV18	CASSPDRVNTGELFF	TGTGCCAGCTCACCGGACAGGGTGAACACCGGGGAGCTGTTTTTT
TRBD2	.	TRBJ2-7	TRBV28	CASQISGSPYEQYF	TGTGCCAGCCAAATTAGCGGGAGCCCCTACGAGCAGTACTTC
.	.	TRBJ1-2	TRBV6-5	CASSYSLGLYGYTF	TGTGCCAGCAGTTACTCTTTGGGGCTCTATGGCTACACCTTC
TRBD1	.	TRBJ2-7	TRBV6-1	CASSERDRGVPYEQYF	TGTGCCAGCAGTGAACGCGACAGGGGAGTTCCCTACGAGCAGTACTTC
TRBD2	.	TRBJ2-5	TRBV7-2	CASSQEREWGTQYF	TGTGCCAGCAGTCAGGAGCGGGAGTGGGGGACCCAGTACTTC
TRBD1	.	TRBJ2-7	TRBV6-1	CASSPGQGVGEQYF	TGTGCCAGCAGCCCCGGACAGGGGGTCGGCGAGCAGTACTTC
TRBD1	.	TRBJ1-3	TRBV28	CASSSPGQGWNTIYF	TGTGCCAGCAGTTCCCCGGGACAGGGATGGAACACCATATATTTT
TRBD2	.	TRBJ2-7	TRBV5-4	CASSLVRTSFHEQYF	TGTGCCAGCAGCTTGGTCCGGACTAGCTTCCACGAGCAGTACTTC
.	.	TRBJ1-6	TRBV2	CASRADRPLSYNSPLHF	TGTGCCAGCAGAGCCGACAGACCCCTCTCCTATAATTCACCCCTCCACTTT
TRBD1	.	TRBJ1-4	TRBV28	CASSPPGQVEKLFF	TGTGCCAGCAGTCCCCCGGGACAGGTTGAAAAACTGTTTTTT
TRBD1	few	TRBJ1-5	TRBV7-4	CASSRVGTGPYSNQPQHF	TGTGCCAGCAGCCGGGTCGGGACAGGGCCATATAGCAATCAGCCCCAGCATTTT
.	.	TRBJ1-1	TRBV10-3	CAISESGGLNTEAFF	TGTGCCATCAGTGAGTCGGGGGGTCTGAACACTGAAGCTTTCTTT
.	once	TRBJ2-3	TRBV10-3	CAISESYDTQYF	TGTGCCATCAGTGAGTCCTATGATACGCAGTATTTT
TRBD2	.	TRBJ2-7	TRBV10-3	CAISESREVYEQYF	TGTGCCATCAGTGAGTCGCGGGAGGTCTACGAGCAGTACTTC
.	.	TRBJ2-2	TRBV4-3	CASSPQGMTGELFF	TGCGCCAGCAGCCCGCAGGGGATGACCGGGGAGCTGTTTTTT
TRBD2	few	TRBJ2-1	TRBV7-8	CASSLVAGAYNEQFF	TGTGCCAGCAGCTTAGTGGCGGGGGCCTACAATGAGCAGTTCTTC
.	.	TRBJ2-2	TRBV5-1	CASTGGADTGELFF	TGCGCCAGCACGGGGGGCGCGGACACCGGGGAGCTGTTTTTT
TRBD2	once	TRBJ2-1	TRBV7-8	CASSGPGGGGGYGEQFF	TGTGCCAGCAGCGGCCCCGGGGGGGGCGGGGGGTATGGTGAGCAGTTCTTC
TRBD1	.	TRBJ2-1	TRBV10-3	CAISEYQNRGNEQFF	TGTGCCATCAGTGAGTACCAGAACAGGGGCAATGAGCAGTTCTTC